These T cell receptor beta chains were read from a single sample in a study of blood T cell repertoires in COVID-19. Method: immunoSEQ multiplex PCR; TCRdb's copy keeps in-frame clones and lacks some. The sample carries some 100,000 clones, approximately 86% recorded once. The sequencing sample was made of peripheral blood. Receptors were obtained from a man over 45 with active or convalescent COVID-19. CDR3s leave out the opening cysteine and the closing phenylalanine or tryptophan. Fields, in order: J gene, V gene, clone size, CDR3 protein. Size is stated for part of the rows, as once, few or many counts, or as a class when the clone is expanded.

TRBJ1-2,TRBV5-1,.,ASSARTWEHYGYT
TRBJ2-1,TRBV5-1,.,ASSPLLAVNEQF
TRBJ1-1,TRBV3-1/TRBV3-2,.,ASSPTGNTEAF
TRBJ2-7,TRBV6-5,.,ASSSSGQGAGEQY
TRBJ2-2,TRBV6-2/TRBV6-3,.,ASSYSLAGNTGELF
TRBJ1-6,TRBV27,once,ASSQRDRDSPLH
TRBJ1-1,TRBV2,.,ASTGESNTEAF
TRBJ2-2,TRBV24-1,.,ATSDNGQGLRITGELF
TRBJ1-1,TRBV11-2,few,ASSLALGTAARAF
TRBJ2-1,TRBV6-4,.,ASSVAGVGPYNEQF
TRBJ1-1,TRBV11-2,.,ASSLTVTEAF
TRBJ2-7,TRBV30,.,AWSARLAAYEQY
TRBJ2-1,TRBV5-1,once,ASSFSGTSYNEQF
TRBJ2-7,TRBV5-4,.,ASSVGQGANEQY
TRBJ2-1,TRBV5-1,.,ASSFPTDRDLDEQF
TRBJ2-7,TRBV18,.,ASSLGVNRGYEQY
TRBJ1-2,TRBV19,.,ASSAPGQGHYGYT
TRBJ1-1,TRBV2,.,ATQLDRDNTEAF
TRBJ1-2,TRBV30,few,AWSVSSNYGYT
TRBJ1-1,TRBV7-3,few,ASSLTGGESTEAF
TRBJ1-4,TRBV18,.,ASSPRAVNEKLF
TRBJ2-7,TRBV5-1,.,ASSLSGAETYEQY
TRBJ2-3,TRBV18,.,ASSPPEDTQY
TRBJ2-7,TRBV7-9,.,ASSLEAVEQY
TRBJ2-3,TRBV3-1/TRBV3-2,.,ASSQVSGRGVADTQY
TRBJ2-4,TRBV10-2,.,ASTNGRAAKNIQY
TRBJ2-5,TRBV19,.,ASSIGAVRETQY
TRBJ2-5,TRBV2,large,ASLDTGVQETQY
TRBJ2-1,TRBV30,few,AWGTRQNEQF
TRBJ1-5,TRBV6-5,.,ASSMSQGNQPQH
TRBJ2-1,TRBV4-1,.,ASSQVGARTGKQF
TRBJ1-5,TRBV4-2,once,ASSQMTGNQPQH
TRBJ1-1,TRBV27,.,ASSTSGFEPF
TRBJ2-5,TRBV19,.,ASSTQGVGTQY
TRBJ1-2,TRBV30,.,AWSVRTQYNYGYT
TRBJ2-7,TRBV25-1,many,ASSGDNRGSYEQY
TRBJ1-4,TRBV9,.,ASSPWGTSEGLNEKLF
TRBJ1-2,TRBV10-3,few,AISESTGRYGYT
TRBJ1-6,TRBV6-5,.,ASSREQLPNSPLH